This T cell receptor (beta chain) was recorded in a study of cytomegalovirus exposure and HLA in healthy donors. The length of the CDR3 is 19 residues. V was clipped by 1 base and J by 2 bases; unmatched bases: 11. Germline V gene sequence: CDR1 SGHTA, CDR2 FQGNSA. Comment on this clone: The antigen is unknown.

In the PCR, 60 Vbeta and 13 Jbeta primers were used. TCRdb's copy holds only in-frame clones and misses some; the assay was immunoSEQ multiplex PCR. The table includes 150,000 to 200,000 clones, roughly 77% detected once. Study observations and caveats: Generally TCR sequences proved uncommon, though certain public TCRs appeared in numerous donors. Information on immune exposure was restricted to one variable (CMV serostatus).

This TCR came from a woman in her 30s in good health and CMV-seropositive. This sequence joins TRBV7-2 and TRBJ2-6; TRBD1 aligns across 7 bases. Specimen: PBMCs. In nucleotides, the CDR3 is TGTGCCAGCAGCTTAGTTGGAGGCAGGGGGTGGACTGGGGCCAACGTCCTGACTTTC. Translating gives CASSLVGGRGWTGANVLTF.